One and the same sample provided the 23 T cell receptor beta chains below, sequenced in a study of neurological immune-mediated disorders. TCRdb analysed the 5' RACE reads with MiXCR anew, one entry per CDR3 protein. The table has 50,000 to 55,000 distinct CDR3 sequences, 10% to 13% seen once. Sequenced: PBMCs. These receptors all come from a man between 65 and 85 years old with HTLV-1-associated myelopathy (HAM/TSP).

The table lists this clonotype with many counts. This rearrangement joins TRBV7-2 to TRBJ1-5; 8 bases match TRBD1. V lost 5 bases and J lost 4; bases outside the gene matches: 10. From germline, CDR1 is SGHTA and CDR2 FQGNSA. This CDR3 has 16 amino acids. The CDR3 spells CASSRGGTGGNQPQHF. As DNA, the CDR3 is TGTGCCAGCAGCCGAGGCGGAACAGGGGGAAATCAGCCCCAGCATTTT.

This clonotype was observed many times. V and J are TRBV12-5 and TRBJ2-7, with D possibly TRBD1 on 6 matching bases. Looked up from germline, CDR1 is LGHNT and CDR2 is FRNRAP. The ends were cut back, 8 bases at V and 2 bases at J, with 16 bases in the middle. CDR3 length: 14 residues. The CDR3, as DNA: TGTGCTAGTCGAACTACAGGGATGGCCTACGAGCAGTACTTC. Protein sequence: CASRTTGMAYEQYF.

This clonotype was counted between two and nine times. The chain couples TRBV27 to TRBJ2-6; possibly TRBD1 for D (5 bases). V gave up 6 bases and J gave up 0 bases, with 12 bases separating them. CDR1 and CDR2 (germline): MNHEY, SMNVEV (reference sequence). This CDR3 is 16 amino acids long. CDR3 in DNA: TGTGCCAGCAGGGCAGGGCAAAGCTCTGGGGCCAACGTCCTGACTTTC. This sequence encodes CASRAGQSSGANVLTF.

Many counts were recorded for this clonotype. The V call is TRBV6-1, the J call TRBJ1-1, with D hard to call. CDR1 is MNHNS, CDR2 SASEGT, per germline. The V gene lost 11 bases and the J gene lost 0 bases, with 13 bases spanning the gap. The CDR3 loop spans 13 amino acids. This CDR3 reads CAGRTDMNTEAFF. The CDR3 DNA is TGTGCCGGCCGGACGGATATGAACACTGAAGCTTTCTTT.

The table lists this clonotype with a count of one. The chain employs TRBV28 and TRBJ2-1; 8 positions match TRBD2. Germline loops: CDR1 MDHEN, CDR2 SYDVKM. V was pared by 6 bases and J by 2 bases, with 3 bases of the junction left unmatched. The CDR3 length is 14 residues. The CDR3 sequence is CASRVAGTYNEQFF. CDR3 coding DNA: TGTGCCAGCAGGGTAGCGGGGACCTACAATGAGCAGTTCTTC.

At least ten counts were recorded for this clonotype. This chain uses TRBV5-5 with TRBJ1-4; unclear D gene. The V gene's germline CDR1 is SGHKS and CDR2 YYEKEE (reference sequence). With 7 bases removed from V and 5 bases from J, the gap between germline ends came to 18 bases. This CDR3 is 15 amino acids long. The CDR3 nucleotides read TGTGCCAGCGCACTCTTAGTGAGAGAGAATGAAAAACTGTTTTTT. Its translation: CASALLVRENEKLFF.

This clonotype was found many times. The V call is TRBV7-8, the J call TRBJ2-3; D remains unclear. V lost 5 bases, J lost 4 bases, and 13 bases lay in between. This CDR3 region has 14 residues. Germline CDR1 SGHVS, CDR2 FQNEAQ. CDR3 coding DNA: TGTGCCAGCAGCACAAGGTCCGCGGCAGATACGCAGTATTTT. Its protein product is CASSTRSAADTQYF.

V is TRBV28 and J is TRBJ2-1, with 8 bases aligning to TRBD2. V lost 7 bases and J lost 6; bases outside the gene matches: 11. The CDR3 totals 15 residues. CDR1 is MDHEN, CDR2 SYDVKM, per germline. This CDR3 reads CASKGGGRKFNEQFF. CDR3 nucleotides: TGTGCCAGCAAAGGCGGCGGGAGGAAATTCAATGAGCAGTTCTTC.

This clonotype appeared many times. The CDR3 spells CASSFSVGRGNTEAFF. For the CDR3, the DNA is TGTGCCAGCAGTTTCTCCGTGGGTAGGGGGAACACTGAAGCTTTCTTT. The rearrangement links TRBV12-3 or TRBV12-4 to TRBJ1-1; maybe TRBD1 (5 bases). The CDR3 has 16 amino acids. The V end was cut by 3 bases, the J end by 1 base, with 15 bases between.

At least ten counts were recorded for this clonotype. This chain links TRBV5-5 with TRBJ2-7; D perhaps matches TRBD2 (6 bases). Trimming shortened V by 4 bases and J by 7 bases, and 12 bases separated the two germline ends. The CDR3 contains 12 residues. Germline V lookup: CDR1 SGHKS, CDR2 YYEKEE (reference sequence). This chain's CDR3 is CASSRDSLEQYF. The CDR3 DNA sequence: TGTGCCAGCAGCAGGGACTCCCTGGAGCAGTACTTC.

This clonotype was counted at least ten times. The chain combines TRBV15 with TRBJ2-6; D unresolved. Germline values: CDR1 LNHNV, CDR2 YYDKDF (reference sequence). CDR3 length: 16 residues. The V end was cut by 0 bases, the J end by 2 bases, with 8 bases between. The chain's CDR3 is CATSRERLPGANVLTF. CDR3 coding DNA: TGTGCCACCAGCAGAGAAAGGTTGCCTGGGGCCAACGTCCTGACTTTC.

This clonotype was seen many times. This chain links TRBV7-2 with TRBJ1-2; no firm D call. The CDR3 is 14 amino acids. Germline V gene lookup returns CDR1 SGHTA and CDR2 FQGNSA. The V end was cut by 1 base, the J end by 4 bases, with 10 bases between. For the CDR3, the DNA is TGTGCCAGCAGCTTAGGTTCACTGGGCTATGGCTACACCTTC. Translation: CASSLGSLGYGYTF.

This clonotype has just one count. This may be a read error, as it is one base from a much larger clone. The chain is built from TRBV7-9 and TRBJ2-7; D is unresolved. Germline V gene data show CDR1 as SEHNR and CDR2 as FQNEAQ (reference sequence). V was clipped by 5 bases and J by 7 bases, with 12 bases between them. The CDR3 totals 12 residues. CDR3 in DNA: TGTGCCAGCAGCACTGGCCCTGGAGAGCAGTACTTC. Encoded protein: CASSTGPGEQYF.

In this sample, this clonotype turned up many times. V usage is TRBV12-3 or TRBV12-4 and J usage is TRBJ2-5; 7 positions match TRBD1. Trimming at V came to 7 bases and at J to 2 bases, leaving 4 bases not matched to a gene. The CDR3 is 13 residues long. The CDR3 reads CASKKGAQETQYF. CDR3 sequence (DNA): TGTGCCAGCAAAAAGGGGGCTCAAGAGACCCAGTACTTC.

The chain carries TRBV28 and TRBJ2-7, with 9 bases that match TRBD2. V was clipped by 8 bases and J by 0 bases; unmatched bases: 8. Germline lookup yields CDR1 MDHEN and CDR2 SYDVKM. CDR3 length equals 15 residues. The CDR3 DNA reads as TGTGCCAGCCGCAGCGGGAGGCTCCGCTCCTACGAGCAGTACTTC. This encodes CASRSGRLRSYEQYF.

This clonotype came up a few times. The chain links TRBV20-1 to TRBJ2-1, with D perhaps TRBD2 (5 bases). The CDR3 totals 14 residues. V was clipped by 3 bases and J by 1 base, with 10 bases between them. Looked up from germline, CDR1 is DFQATT and CDR2 is SNEGSKA (reference sequence). The CDR3 reads CSARWWRSYNEQFF. CDR3 in DNA: TGCAGTGCTAGGTGGTGGAGGTCCTACAATGAGCAGTTCTTC.

CDR3 sequence: CASDLASYNEQFF. CDR3 nucleotides: TGTGCCAGCGACCTCGCCTCCTACAATGAGCAGTTCTTC. The rearrangement joins TRBV12-3 or TRBV12-4 to TRBJ2-1, with D unresolved. V lost 8 bases to trimming and J lost 0 bases, with 8 bases between them. This CDR3 comprises 13 residues.

This clonotype was recorded at least ten times. This chain links TRBV12-3 or TRBV12-4 with TRBJ2-7, with a possible D match to TRBD1 (5 bases). The CDR3 spans 12 residues. V was clipped by 7 bases and J by 4 bases, with 11 bases between them. The DNA of the CDR3 is TGTGCCAGCACCACCCAGGGATACGAGCAGTACTTC. This encodes CASTTQGYEQYF.

This clonotype was found many times. This chain uses TRBV3-1 with TRBJ2-3, with unresolved D. Germline-derived CDR1 and CDR2 are LGHDT and YNNKEL (reference sequence). The V end lost 4 bases, the J end lost 3 bases, and 8 bases lay between the germline ends. The CDR3 loop spans 13 amino acids. CDR3 amino acids: CASSPPTTDTQYF. DNA of the CDR3: TGTGCCAGCAGCCCCCCAACTACAGATACGCAGTATTTT.

This clonotype has a count of ten or more. The V and J genes are TRBV9 and TRBJ2-1; maybe TRBD2 (6 bases). The V gene's germline CDR1 is SGDLS and CDR2 YYNGEE. V was shortened by 0 bases and J by 0 bases, with 10 bases between the two germline ends. This CDR3 has 16 residues. For the CDR3, the DNA is TGTGCCAGCAGCGTAGGGGTGGGGGGCTCCTACAATGAGCAGTTCTTC. Protein sequence: CASSVGVGGSYNEQFF.

This clonotype was observed at least ten times. The V and J genes are TRBV9 and TRBJ2-1; D remains unclear. Germline V gives CDR1 SGDLS, CDR2 YYNGEE. Deletions cut 0 bases from V and 12 bases from J, with 13 bases between. This CDR3 is 13 amino acids long. CDR3 protein: CASSVEAAGRQFF. CDR3 DNA: TGTGCCAGCAGCGTAGAGGCCGCTGGCAGGCAGTTCTTC.

This clonotype is deemed medium-sized. This chain joins TRBV20-1 and TRBJ2-7; 14 bases are a match to TRBD2. J gave up 7 bases and V 3 bases, and 5 bases lay outside the gene matches. Looked up from germline, CDR1 is DFQATT and CDR2 is SNEGSKA (reference sequence). The CDR3 contains 14 residues. The CDR3: CSARGLAGVGEQYF. In nucleotides, the CDR3 is TGCAGTGCTAGGGGACTAGCGGGAGTGGGTGAGCAGTACTTC.

This clonotype was observed once. This could be a read error, since a much larger clone is one nucleotide away. This sequence joins TRBV6-2 or TRBV6-3 and TRBJ2-1; D is unclear. Looked up from germline, CDR1 is MNHEY and CDR2 is SVGEGT. V was trimmed by 8 bases and J by 2 bases, leaving 16 bases between them. The CDR3 consists of 15 residues. In DNA form, the CDR3 reads TGTGCCAGCTTCTGGGCGACTTCAACCTACAATGAGCAGTTCTTC. Its translation: CASFWATSTYNEQFF.